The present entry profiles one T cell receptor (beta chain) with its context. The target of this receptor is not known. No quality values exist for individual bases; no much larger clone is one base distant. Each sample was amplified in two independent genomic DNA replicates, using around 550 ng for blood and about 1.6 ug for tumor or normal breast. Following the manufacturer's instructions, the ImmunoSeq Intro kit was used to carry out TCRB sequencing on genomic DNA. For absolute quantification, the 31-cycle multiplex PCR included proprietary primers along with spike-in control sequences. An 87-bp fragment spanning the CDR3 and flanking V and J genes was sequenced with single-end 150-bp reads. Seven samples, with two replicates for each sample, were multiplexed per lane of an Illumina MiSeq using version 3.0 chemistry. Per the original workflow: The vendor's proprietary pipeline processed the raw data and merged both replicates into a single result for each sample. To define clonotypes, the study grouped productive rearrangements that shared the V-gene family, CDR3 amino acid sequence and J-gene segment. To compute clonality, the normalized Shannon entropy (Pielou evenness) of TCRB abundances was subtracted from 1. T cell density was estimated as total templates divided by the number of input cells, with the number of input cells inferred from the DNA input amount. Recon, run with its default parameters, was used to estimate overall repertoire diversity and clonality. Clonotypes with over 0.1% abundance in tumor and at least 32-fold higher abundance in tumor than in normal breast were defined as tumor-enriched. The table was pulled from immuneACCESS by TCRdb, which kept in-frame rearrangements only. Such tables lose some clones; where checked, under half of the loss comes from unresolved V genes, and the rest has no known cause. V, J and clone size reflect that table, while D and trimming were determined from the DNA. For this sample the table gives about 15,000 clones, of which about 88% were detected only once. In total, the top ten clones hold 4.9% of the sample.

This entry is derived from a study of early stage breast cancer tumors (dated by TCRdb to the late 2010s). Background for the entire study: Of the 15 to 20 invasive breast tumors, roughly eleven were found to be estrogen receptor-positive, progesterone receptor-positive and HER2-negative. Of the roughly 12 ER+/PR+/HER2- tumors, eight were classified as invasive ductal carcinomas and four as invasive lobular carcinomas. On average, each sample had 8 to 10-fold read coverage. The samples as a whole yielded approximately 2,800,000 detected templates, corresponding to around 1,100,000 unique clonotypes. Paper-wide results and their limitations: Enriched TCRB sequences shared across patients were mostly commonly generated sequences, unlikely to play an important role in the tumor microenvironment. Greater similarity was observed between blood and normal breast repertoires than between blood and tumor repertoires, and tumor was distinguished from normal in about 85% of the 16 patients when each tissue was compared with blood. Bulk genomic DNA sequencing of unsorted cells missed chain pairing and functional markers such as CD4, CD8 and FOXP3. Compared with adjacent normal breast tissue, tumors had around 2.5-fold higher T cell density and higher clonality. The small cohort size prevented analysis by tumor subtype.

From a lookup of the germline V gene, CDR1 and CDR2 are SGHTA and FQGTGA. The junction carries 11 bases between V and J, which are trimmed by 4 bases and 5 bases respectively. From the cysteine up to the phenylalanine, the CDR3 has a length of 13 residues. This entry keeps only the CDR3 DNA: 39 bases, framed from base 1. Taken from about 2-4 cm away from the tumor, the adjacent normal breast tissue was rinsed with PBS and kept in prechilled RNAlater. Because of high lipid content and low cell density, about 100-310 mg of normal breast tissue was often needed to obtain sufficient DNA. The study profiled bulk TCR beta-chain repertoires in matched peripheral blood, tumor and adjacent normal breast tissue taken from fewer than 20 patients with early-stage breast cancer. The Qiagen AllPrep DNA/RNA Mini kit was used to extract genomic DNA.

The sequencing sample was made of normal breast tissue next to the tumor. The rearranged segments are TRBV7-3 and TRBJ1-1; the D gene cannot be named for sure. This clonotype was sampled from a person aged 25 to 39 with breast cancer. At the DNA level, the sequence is TGTGCCAGCAGCTGGGGAGAGAGTACTGAAGCTTTCTTT. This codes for CASSWGESTEAFF. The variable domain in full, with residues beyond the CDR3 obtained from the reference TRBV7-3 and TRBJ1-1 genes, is GAGVSQTPSNKVTEKGKYVELRCDPISGHTALYWYRQSLGQGPEFLIYFQGTGAADDSGLPNDRFFAVRPEGSVSTLKIQRTERGDSAVYLCASSWGESTEAFFGQGTRLTVV.